These 3 T cell receptor beta chains share one sample of origin, sequenced in a study of cytomegalovirus exposure and HLA in healthy donors. The PCR ran on 60 Vbeta and 13 Jbeta primers. Libraries were prepared by immunoSEQ multiplex PCR; TCRdb keeps only in-frame clonotypes and omits some of them. The table lists over 150,000 clones, roughly 70% of them singletons. Specimen: PBMCs. The receptor source for this set is a woman between 35 and 50 years old in good health and CMV-seropositive.

In regard to this clone: The junction departs from the called germline gene at one end, perhaps through a read error. This chain uses TRBV7-9 with TRBJ1-1, with no clear D. This CDR3 has 12 amino acids. The germline V gene has CDR1 SEHNR and CDR2 FQNEAQ (reference sequence). DNA for the CDR3: TGTTCCAGCACCGACACCAACACTGAAGCTTTCTTT. Protein: CSSTDTNTEAFF.

This clone was seen a handful of times. V is TRBV5-6 and J is TRBJ1-2, with D maybe TRBD1 (5 bases). The germline V gene has CDR1 SGHDT and CDR2 YYEEEE. The V end lost 5 bases, the J end lost 4 bases, and 12 bases lay between the germline ends. The CDR3 has 13 residues. This chain's CDR3 is CASRPTGSYGYTF. For the CDR3, the DNA is TGTGCCAGCAGGCCCACAGGTTCCTATGGCTACACCTTC.

This clone showed up just a few times. This chain connects TRBV6-4 to TRBJ1-1, with 8 positions matching TRBD1. J lost 8 bases, V lost 6 bases, and 2 bases had no gene match. The CDR3 length is 11 residues. Germline CDR1 reads MRHNA; CDR2 reads SNTAGT. The CDR3 sequence is CASRTGDEAFF. In nucleotides, the CDR3 is TGTGCCAGCAGGACAGGGGACGAAGCTTTCTTT.